This T cell receptor (beta chain) is from a study of beta chain features in type 1 diabetes. General study points: Still unanswered here is whether HLA type influences TCRB rearrangement.

As regards this clone: Its target is unknown.

The germline V gene has CDR1 MGHDK and CDR2 SYGVNS. The CDR3 covers 16 residues. Trimming removed 7 bases from V and 4 bases from J, with 20 bases in between. All of the isolated RNA was reverse transcribed, so expressed TCRB transcripts were sequenced. Repertoires were generated with immunoSEQ multiplex PCR, while TCRdb's copy carries only in-frame clones and drops some. The sample lists 250,000 to 350,000 clones, 11% occurring once. The sample consisted of naive CD4+ T cells from blood. The TCR sequence derives from a woman in her thirties in good health. The rearrangement links TRBV25-1 to TRBJ2-1; maybe TRBD2 (5 bases). The CDR3 sequence: CASMRYGNSGYNEQFF. The CDR3 DNA follows: TGTGCCAGCATGAGATACGGGAATTCGGGGTACAATGAGCAGTTCTTC.